This T cell receptor beta chain originates from a study of vaccination effects on CD4 cells after COVID-19 (dated by TCRdb to between 2021 and 2022). With respect to the entire study: In the ViraFEST assay, PBMC were stimulated with viral peptide pools, and TCR sequencing was then used to find antigen-specific CD4+ T cell clonotypes based on their expansion. Each participant received two doses of an mRNA SARS-CoV-2 vaccine, either BNT162b2 or mRNA-1273. Pre-vaccine samples were drawn from a couple of convalescent patients 16 days and one week before the first dose, at 142 and 148 days after COVID-19 diagnosis. Roughly 2 million PBMC per well were cultured in IMDM with around 5% human AB serum, 8.5 to 10 IU/ml IL-2 and gentamicin, plus 10 ug/ml peptides. In both COVID-19 convalescent patients and infection-naive vaccine recipients, the study compared SARS-CoV-2 spike-specific CD4+ TCR repertoires from before mRNA vaccination with those from after it. The full study included some 10 COVID-19 convalescent patients and a few SARS-CoV-2-naive healthy vaccine recipients. Cultures from other donors in the study were sequenced using the Oncomine TCR Beta short-read assay on an Illumina iSeq 100. Beyond this particular receptor, the publication reports: For convalescent patients, new clones induced by the vaccine made up most of the post-vaccine spike-reactive repertoire, and these new clones were largely distinct from the clones induced by infection. Marked clonal contraction was observed in both infection-induced and vaccine-induced clones at late post-vaccination timepoints, consistent with waning T cell responses. Only a small number of convalescent patients were included, and no early post-infection timepoints were available, which limited the study.

To prepare the library, the immunoSEQ multiplex PCR assay was applied. DNA from the CD4+ T cells that had been cultured and isolated underwent TCR beta CDR3 sequencing. For the original study's pipeline: Non-productive TCR sequences were removed, reads were trimmed to the CDR3 region, and CDR3s of at least 7 amino acids were retained. The MANAFEST web app was used to pick out antigen-specific clonotypes by comparing their expansion in peptide wells with that in reference cultures. To be called positive, a clone needed expansion at FDR<0.05 compared with the reference and with all other wells, an odds ratio greater than 5, and a frequency greater than 0.1% in two replicate wells. Cross-reactive clonotypes were defined as significantly expanded in SARS-CoV-2 spike wells and in at least one common cold coronavirus spike condition. Levenshtein distance calculated with the stringdist R package was used to assess CDR3 similarity, and unrooted trees were constructed with ape in R 3.6.1. The source is immuneACCESS, and TCRdb retained only in-frame sequences with V and J called. Part of the clones is not carried over; for the studies checked, unresolved V genes explain less than half of this, and the remainder is unexplained. V and J calls and clone size are those listed in that table; D and trimming were worked out from the DNA. The sample contains about 66,000 clones, about 72% of them found a single time. Approximately 22% of the sample is in the top ten clones.

After around 11 days of culture, CD4+ T cells were isolated with the EasySep CD4+ T cell isolation kit. Convalescent patients had PCR-confirmed SARS-CoV-2 infection between March and December 2020, before Alpha, Beta and Delta variants emerged in the United States. Half of the culture medium was replaced with fresh IL-2-containing medium on days 3 and 7. Unless otherwise noted, each peptide stimulation condition was cultured in triplicate wells. Using Ficoll-Paque Plus gradient centrifugation, PBMC were separated from whole blood and then either used fresh or cryopreserved at -140C. The QIAamp micro DNA kit was used to extract genomic DNA from the cultured CD4+ T cells. On this clone: It lacks a known antigen. Base qualities are not recorded, but no much larger clone differs from it by a single base.

The CDR3 measures 16 amino acids from cysteine to phenylalanine. Only the CDR3 DNA stays, 48 bases, in frame from base 1. According to the germline V gene, CDR1 reads SGDLS and CDR2 reads YYNGEE. The germline V end is reduced by 0 bases and the J end by 7 bases; junction bases left unmatched: 6. This receptor was identified in a human donor who had a prior SARS-CoV-2 infection. This material consisted of CD4+ T cells from PBMCs cultured without peptide, taken before COVID-19 vaccination. The rearrangement joined TRBV9 to TRBJ2-1; 11 bases in the junction line up with TRBD2. In nucleotides, the sequence is TGTGCCAGCAGCGTAGATGGGAGACTAGCGGGAAATGAGCAGTTCTTC. It is translated as CASSVDGRLAGNEQFF. Outside the CDR3, residues come from the reference TRBV9 and TRBJ2-1 proteins, so the full variable domain is: DSGVTQTPKHLITATGQRVTLRCSPRSGDLSVYWYQQSLDQGLQFLIQYYNGEERAKGNILERFSAQQFPDLHSELNLSSLELGDSALYFCASSVDGRLAGNEQFFGPGTRLTVL.